This TCR beta chain appears in the sequencing data of a study of cytomegalovirus exposure and HLA in healthy donors. The repertoire was sequenced with immunoSEQ multiplex PCR; TCRdb's copy has only in-frame clones and lacks some. The table shows 150,000 to 200,000 clones, with roughly 88% occurring only once. With regard to this clone: Its matching antigen is unknown.

Study observations and caveats: Usually a TCR sequence was rare, but some public TCRs were found in many donors.

Per the germline V gene, CDR1 is SGDLS and CDR2 is YYNGEE. The CDR3 totals 17 residues. V was clipped by 0 bases and J by 1 base; unmatched bases: 4. The chain couples TRBV9 to TRBJ2-3; 11 bases fit TRBD2. Sample: PBMCs. This sequence was found in a woman aged 18-29 years in good health and CMV-seronegative. CDR3 nucleotide sequence: TGTGCCAGCAGCGTAGAAACTAGCGGGAGTGGCACAGATACGCAGTATTTT. It codes for CASSVETSGSGTDTQYF.